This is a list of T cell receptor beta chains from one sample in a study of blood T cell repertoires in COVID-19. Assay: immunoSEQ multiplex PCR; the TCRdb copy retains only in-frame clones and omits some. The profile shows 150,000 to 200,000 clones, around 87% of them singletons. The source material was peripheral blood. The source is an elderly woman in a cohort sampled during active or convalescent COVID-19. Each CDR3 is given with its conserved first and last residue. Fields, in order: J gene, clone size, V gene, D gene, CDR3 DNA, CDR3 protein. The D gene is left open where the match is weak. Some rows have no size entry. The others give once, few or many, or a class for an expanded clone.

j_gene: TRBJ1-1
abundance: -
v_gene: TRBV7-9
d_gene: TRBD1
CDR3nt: TGTGCCAGCAGCTTGCGGACAGGGGGCGCGTTAGGCAAGAACACTGAAGCTTTCTTT
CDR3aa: CASSLRTGGALGKNTEAFF

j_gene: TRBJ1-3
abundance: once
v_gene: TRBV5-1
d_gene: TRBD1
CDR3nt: TGCGCCAGCAGCTTAACGACAGGGTGGGGAAACACCATATATTTT
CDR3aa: CASSLTTGWGNTIYF

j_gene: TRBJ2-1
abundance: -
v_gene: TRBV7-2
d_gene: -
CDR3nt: TGTGCCAGCAGCTTAGCGGGGTCAGGGGGGCTTATCAATGAGCAGTTCTTC
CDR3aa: CASSLAGSGGLINEQFF

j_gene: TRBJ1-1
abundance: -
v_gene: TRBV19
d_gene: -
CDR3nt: TGTGCCAGTAGGACGGACTTGGCAAGGTCCGGGGCTTTCTTT
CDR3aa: CASRTDLARSGAFF

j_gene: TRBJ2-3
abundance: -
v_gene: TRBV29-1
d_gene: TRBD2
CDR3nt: TGCAGCGTTGACTCCCCGGGACTACTGACAGATACGCAGTATTTT
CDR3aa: CSVDSPGLLTDTQYF

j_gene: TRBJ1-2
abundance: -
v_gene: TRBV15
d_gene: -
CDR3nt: TGTGCCACCAGCAGAGTGCCCCAGGGAGGGGTCTATGGCTACACCTTC
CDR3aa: CATSRVPQGGVYGYTF

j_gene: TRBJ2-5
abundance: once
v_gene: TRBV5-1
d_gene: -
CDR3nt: TGCGCCAGCAGCTTGGCGGGGGTGCGGGAGACCCAGTACTTC
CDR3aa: CASSLAGVRETQYF

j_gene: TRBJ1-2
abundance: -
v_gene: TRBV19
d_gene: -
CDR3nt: TGTGCCAGTACGGTTGGACAGTACTATGGCTACACCTTC
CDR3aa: CASTVGQYYGYTF

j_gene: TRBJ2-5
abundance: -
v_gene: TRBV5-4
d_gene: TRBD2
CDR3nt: TGTGCCAGCAGCGGCCGAGGACTAGGAGAGACCCAGTACTTC
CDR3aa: CASSGRGLGETQYF

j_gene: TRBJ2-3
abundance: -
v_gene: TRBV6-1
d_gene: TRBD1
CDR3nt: TGTGCCAGCAGTGAATACAGGGGGAGCACAGATACGCAGTATTTT
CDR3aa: CASSEYRGSTDTQYF

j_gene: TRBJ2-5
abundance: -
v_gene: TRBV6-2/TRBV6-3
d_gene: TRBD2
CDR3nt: TGTGCCAGCAGTTACTCGAGGGAGCGGGGGGCAAATCAAGAGACCCAGTACTTC
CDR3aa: CASSYSRERGANQETQYF

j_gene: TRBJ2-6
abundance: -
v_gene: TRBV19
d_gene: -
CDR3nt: TGTGCCAGTAGTATACTACAGGCCTCTGGGGCCAACGTCCTGACTTTC
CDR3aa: CASSILQASGANVLTF

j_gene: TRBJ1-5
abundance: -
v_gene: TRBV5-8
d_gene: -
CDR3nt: TGTGCCAGCAGCTGGATACAGGGCCATCAGCCCCAGCATTTT
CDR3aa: CASSWIQGHQPQHF

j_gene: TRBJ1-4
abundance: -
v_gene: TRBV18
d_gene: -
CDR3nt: TGTGCCAGCTCACGAACACCGAAAAATGAAAAACTGTTTTTT
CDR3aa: CASSRTPKNEKLFF

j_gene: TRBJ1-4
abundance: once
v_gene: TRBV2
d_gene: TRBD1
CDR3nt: TGTGCCAGCAGTGCCTGGACAGGGAGGGGTGAAAAACTGTTTTTT
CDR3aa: CASSAWTGRGEKLFF

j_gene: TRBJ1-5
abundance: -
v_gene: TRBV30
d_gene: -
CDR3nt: TGTGCCTGGAGTCTTGTCTTCAATCAGCCCCAGCATTTT
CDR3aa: CAWSLVFNQPQHF

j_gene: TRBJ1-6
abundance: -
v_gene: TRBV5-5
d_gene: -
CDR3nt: TGTGCCAGCAGCTTGGTACAGGGTGGGCGTTCACCCCTCCACTTT
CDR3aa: CASSLVQGGRSPLHF